These 14 T cell receptor beta chains share one sample of origin, sequenced in a study of beta chain features in type 1 diabetes. Sequencing targeted expressed TCRB transcripts, as all isolated RNA had been reverse transcribed. Clones were sequenced by immunoSEQ multiplex PCR, and TCRdb holds only the in-frame ones, with some missing. The table lists roughly 450,000 clones, more than 11% of them singletons. The sample was naive CD4+ T cells from blood. The receptors stem from a man between 25 and 39 years old in good health.

The chain uses TRBV6-1 and TRBJ2-7, with D maybe TRBD1 (6 bases). Looked up from germline, CDR1 is MNHNS and CDR2 is SASEGT. This CDR3 region has 12 residues. V dropped 7 bases and J dropped 4 bases, with 11 bases sitting between them. The CDR3 nucleotides are TGTGCCAGCAAACGGGACAAGTACGAGCAGTACGTC. Protein product: CASKRDKYEQYV.

J is TRBJ2-5 and V is TRBV14; either TRBD1 or TRBD2 may fit D (6 bases each). From germline, CDR1 is SGHDN and CDR2 FVKESK. The ends were cut back, 5 bases at V and 5 bases at J, with 21 bases in the middle. The CDR3 is made up of 16 amino acids. Here the CDR3 reads CASSISKKGGRETQYF. CDR3 in DNA: TGTGCCAGCAGCATAAGCAAGAAGGGGGGTAGGGAGACCCAGTACTTC.

This clone was seen more than once but under ten times. The chain is built from TRBV7-6 and TRBJ2-3; 9 nucleotides line up with TRBD2. Trimming cost V 1 base and J 1 base; bases outside gene matches: 0. In germline, CDR1 is SGHVS, CDR2 FNYEAQ. The CDR3 length is 15 residues. The CDR3 reads CASSLGTSGTDTQYF. The CDR3 DNA follows: TGTGCCAGCAGCTTAGGGACTAGCGGCACAGATACGCAGTATTTT.

In the case of this clone: This sample also contains other DNA sequences that code for the same CDR3. The CDR3 DNA sequence: TGCAGCGTTGAGGTGGCCTACGAGCAGTACTTC. Its translation is CSVEVAYEQYF. This chain links TRBV29-1 with TRBJ2-7; D remains unclear. V was shortened by 3 bases and J by 2 bases, with 5 bases between the two germline ends. The CDR3 runs 11 residues. Germline V gives CDR1 SQVTM, CDR2 ANQGSEA.

This clone showed up just a few times. This chain joins TRBV7-3 and TRBJ2-1, with TRBD2 matching over 12 bases. The CDR3 is 15 residues long. Trimming removed 5 bases from V and 5 bases from J; junction bases left unmatched: 4. CDR1 is SGHTA and CDR2 is FQGTGA in the germline V gene. CDR3 amino acids: CASSARLAGDNEQFF. CDR3 coding DNA: TGTGCCAGCAGCGCCCGACTAGCGGGAGACAATGAGCAGTTCTTC. Supplemented by reference TRBV7-3 and TRBJ2-1, the full variable domain reads GAGVSQTPSNKVTEKGKYVELRCDPISGHTALYWYRQSLGQGPEFLIYFQGTGAADDSGLPNDRFFAVRPEGSVSTLKIQRTERGDSAVYLCASSARLAGDNEQFFGPGTRLTVL.

This clone occurred a few times. The chain recombines TRBV10-3 with TRBJ1-1, with a possible D match to TRBD1 (5 bases). V was clipped by 6 bases and J by 3 bases, with 14 bases between them. This CDR3 contains 14 residues. CDR1 is ENHRY, CDR2 SYGVKD, per germline. The CDR3 is CAISPGGSYTEAFF. CDR3 bases: TGTGCCATCAGCCCCGGGGGGTCTTACACTGAAGCTTTCTTT.

The V gene is TRBV29-1, the J gene TRBJ2-3; D is uncertain. The CDR3 is 11 residues long. The germline V gene has CDR1 SQVTM and CDR2 ANQGSEA. Trimming removed 3 bases at V and 0 bases at J, with 1 base between. The CDR3: CSVDSTDTQYF. The CDR3 DNA reads TGCAGCGTTGACAGCACAGATACGCAGTATTTT.

The chain joins TRBV29-1 to TRBJ1-2; TRBD1 aligns across 9 bases. This CDR3 region has 12 residues. Germline-derived CDR1 and CDR2 are SQVTM and ANQGSEA. V lost 6 bases and J lost 8; bases outside the gene matches: 7. CDR3 amino acids: CSVETGGRGYTF. The CDR3 DNA sequence: TGCAGCGTAGAAACAGGGGGCCGGGGCTACACCTTC.

This clone was counted only a few times. The chain couples TRBV30 to TRBJ1-1; TRBD1 matches 9 bases. V was clipped by 3 bases and J by 5 bases; unmatched bases: 4. This CDR3 spans 13 amino acids. Germline CDR1 is GTSNPN and CDR2 is SVGIG (reference sequence). The CDR3 region is CAWRGQGGTEAFF. CDR3 coding DNA: TGTGCCTGGAGGGGACAGGGAGGAACTGAAGCTTTCTTT.

The chain links TRBV7-3 to TRBJ2-5; 10 bases agree with TRBD2. The germline CDR1 and CDR2 sequences are SGHTA and FQGTGA. V gave up 3 bases and J gave up 4 bases; unmatched junction bases: 5. The CDR3 loop spans 15 amino acids. CDR3 sequence (DNA): TGTGCCAGCAGCTTGTCGGCTAGCGGGAGAGAGACCCAGTACTTC. Its translation is CASSLSASGRETQYF. Filled out from reference TRBV7-3 and TRBJ2-5, the complete variable domain reads GAGVSQTPSNKVTEKGKYVELRCDPISGHTALYWYRQSLGQGPEFLIYFQGTGAADDSGLPNDRFFAVRPEGSVSTLKIQRTERGDSAVYLCASSLSASGRETQYFGPGTRLLVL.

This clone was seen many times. The chain joins TRBV18 to TRBJ2-1; perhaps D is TRBD1 or TRBD2 (5 bases each). The CDR3 has 15 residues. Germline V CDR1 and CDR2: KGHSH, LQKENI. V lost 2 bases to trimming and J lost 6 bases, with 14 bases between them. The CDR3 region has the DNA TGTGCCAGCTCACCAAGCGGTGGGGCTGGCAATGAGCAGTTCTTC. It codes for CASSPSGGAGNEQFF.

This clone occurred a few times. The chain recombines TRBV5-6 with TRBJ2-1; the D is unclear. The CDR3 runs 14 residues. The germline CDR1 and CDR2 sequences are SGHDT and YYEEEE. Trimming pared 2 bases from V and 2 bases from J, leaving 8 bases between. The CDR3 spells CASSFRNTYNEQFF. The CDR3 region has the DNA TGTGCCAGCAGCTTTAGGAACACCTACAATGAGCAGTTCTTC.

The chain carries TRBV18 and TRBJ1-2, with D possibly matching TRBD1 (6 bases). Germline CDR1 and CDR2: KGHSH and LQKENI. V lost 3 bases and J 1 base, leaving 9 bases between the germline ends. The CDR3 is 14 residues long. The chain's CDR3 is CASSPQGNNYGYTF. CDR3 sequence (DNA): TGTGCCAGCTCACCCCAGGGGAATAACTATGGCTACACCTTC.

This clone was counted only a few times. This chain joins TRBV10-3 and TRBJ2-7; 13 nucleotides align to TRBD2. CDR3 size: 17 residues. V lost 1 base to trimming and J lost 3 bases; unmatched junction nucleotides: 6. Germline loops: CDR1 ENHRY, CDR2 SYGVKD. In nucleotides, the CDR3 is TGTGCCATCAGTGAGTATTCGGGACTAGCGGGGCGCTACGAGCAGTACTTC. It specifies CAISEYSGLAGRYEQYF.